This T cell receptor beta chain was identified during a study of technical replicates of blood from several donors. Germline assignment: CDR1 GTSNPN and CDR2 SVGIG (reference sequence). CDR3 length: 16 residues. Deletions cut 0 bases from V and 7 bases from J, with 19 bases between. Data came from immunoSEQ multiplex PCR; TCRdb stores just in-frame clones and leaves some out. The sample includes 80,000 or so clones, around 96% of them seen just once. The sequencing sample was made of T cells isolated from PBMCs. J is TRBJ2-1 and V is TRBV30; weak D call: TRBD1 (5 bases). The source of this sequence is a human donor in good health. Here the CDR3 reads CAWSVWGRVGLNEQFF. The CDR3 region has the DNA TGTGCCTGGAGTGTTTGGGGCAGGGTAGGGTTGAATGAGCAGTTCTTC.